This T cell receptor beta chain was captured by sequencing in a study of Ad26.COV2.S vaccination and SARS-CoV-2 variants. In the study overall: COV1001, an Ad26.COV2.S trial, supplied this vaccine-arm donor. Into the muscle, Ad26.COV2.S was dosed once or twice, 56 days apart. Notes on the study in general: Recipients given vaccine exceeded placebo recipients in spike-specific TCR breadth.

This clone has a handful of counts. No antigen is known for it. Unmatched junction bases numbered 9, after V lost 4 bases and J lost 3 bases. The germline CDR1 and CDR2 sequences are SGHRS and YFSETQ. The CDR3 loop spans 15 amino acids. Measured with immunoSEQ multiplex PCR; TCRdb has only the in-frame clones, and not every one. The table records about 680,000 clones, around 89% of them present only once. Described treatment: 19 received Ad26.COV2.S at low or high dose, single or two shots; about 5 received placebo; per-sample allocation not given. It was on day 63 after the first vaccine or placebo injection that samples were taken. Cohort 1b enrolled adults aged 18-55 years in Boston.

The sequencing used peripheral blood, collected in a trial of Ad26.COV2.S vaccine versus placebo. This clonotype originated in a person aged 18-60 years who received the Ad26.COV2.S COVID-19 vaccine or a placebo. V gene TRBV5-1 combines with J gene TRBJ1-1; 7 bases align to TRBD1. CDR3 region: CASSPDGTAYTEAFF. CDR3 DNA sequence: TGCGCCAGCAGCCCGGATGGGACAGCCTACACTGAAGCTTTCTTT.